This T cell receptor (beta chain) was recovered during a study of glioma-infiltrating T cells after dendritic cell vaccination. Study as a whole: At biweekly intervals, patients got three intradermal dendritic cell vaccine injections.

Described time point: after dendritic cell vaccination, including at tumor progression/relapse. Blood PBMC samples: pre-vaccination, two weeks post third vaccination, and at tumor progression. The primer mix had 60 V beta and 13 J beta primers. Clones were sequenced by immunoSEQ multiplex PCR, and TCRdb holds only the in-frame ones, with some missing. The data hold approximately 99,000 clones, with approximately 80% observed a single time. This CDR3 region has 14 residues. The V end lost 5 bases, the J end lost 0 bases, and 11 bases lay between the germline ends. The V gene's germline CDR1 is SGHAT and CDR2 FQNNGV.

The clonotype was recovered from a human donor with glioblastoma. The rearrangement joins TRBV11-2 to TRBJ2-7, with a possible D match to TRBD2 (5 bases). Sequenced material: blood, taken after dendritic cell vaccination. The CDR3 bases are TGTGCCAGCAGCAACGGGGTGTTCTCCTACGAGCAGTACTTC. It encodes CASSNGVFSYEQYF.